Listed here are 3 T cell receptor beta chains from one sample, sequenced in a study of shared clonotypes between healthy human individuals. Generated by immunoSEQ multiplex PCR, the TCRdb table keeps only in-frame clones and is missing some. This sample has some 1.5 million clones, with 98% found just once. Sequenced material: naive CD4+ T cells sorted from blood. The subset here: CD45RA+ positively selected. The receptors shown here come from a man younger than 45 in good health.

On this clone: This sample includes further DNA sequences coding for the same CDR3. The DNA for the CDR3 is TGTGCCAGCAGTGCGTCCTACGAGCAGTACTTC. This sequence encodes CASSASYEQYF. The chain combines TRBV2 with TRBJ2-7; D not certain. The CDR3 has 11 residues. The germline CDR1 and CDR2 sequences are SNHLY and FYNNEI. Trimming pared 4 bases from V and 1 base from J, leaving 2 bases between.

The rearrangement links TRBV5-4 to TRBJ2-1, with D unresolved. CDR1 and CDR2 from the germline V gene are SGHNT and YYREEE (reference sequence). Trimming stripped 2 bases from V and 6 bases from J, with 15 bases between. The CDR3 is 15 residues long. The CDR3 is CASSLGVRSLNEQFF. CDR3 coding DNA: TGTGCCAGCAGCTTAGGAGTGAGATCCCTCAATGAGCAGTTCTTC.

V and J are TRBV29-1 and TRBJ1-4; D is perhaps TRBD1 (5 bases). The germline V gene has CDR1 SQVTM and CDR2 ANQGSEA. With 5 bases removed from V and 4 bases from J, the gap between germline ends came to 8 bases. The CDR3 sequence is 12 residues long. The DNA for the CDR3 is TGCAGCGTTAGGGACGGTAATGAAAAACTGTTTTTT. Its protein is CSVRDGNEKLFF.